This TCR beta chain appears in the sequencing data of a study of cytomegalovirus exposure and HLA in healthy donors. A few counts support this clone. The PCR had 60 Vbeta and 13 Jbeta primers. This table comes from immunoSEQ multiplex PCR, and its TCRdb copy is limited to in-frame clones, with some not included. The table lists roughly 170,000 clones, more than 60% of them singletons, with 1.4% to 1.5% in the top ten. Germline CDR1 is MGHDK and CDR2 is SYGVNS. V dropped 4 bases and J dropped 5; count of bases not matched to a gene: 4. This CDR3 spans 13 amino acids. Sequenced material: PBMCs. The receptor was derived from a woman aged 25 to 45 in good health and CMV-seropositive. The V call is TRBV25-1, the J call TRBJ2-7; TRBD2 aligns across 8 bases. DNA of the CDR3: TGTGCCAGCAGTGTAGCGGGAAGGAACGAGCAGTACTTC. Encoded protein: CASSVAGRNEQYF.